These T cell receptor beta chains were read from a single sample in a study of T cell repertoires in cytomegalovirus infection. The antigens these receptors bind are not known. TCRdb re-called the reads with MiXCR, one entry per CDR3 protein. The sample records fewer than 850,000 distinct CDR3 sequences, about 27% being singletons. The material sequenced was cultured CD8+ T cells from PBMCs, taken from culture after CMV antigen stimulation. Source of these receptors: a human donor in good health (CMV status not recorded). Some clones in this sample may be carry-over from other donors' samples. Both conserved end residues are part of each CDR3. A D gene is named only where the DNA matches it firmly. Clone size is not always given. Where it is, it says once, few, many or a class for expanded clones.

>TRBV5-5|TRBD1|few|TRBJ2-5
CASSLGQGRQETQYF
TGTGCCAGCAGCTTGGGACAGGGTCGACAAGAGACCCAGTACTTC
>TRBV7-8|TRBD1|many|TRBJ2-1
CASSLEGTGAIAGEQFF
TGTGCCAGCAGCTTAGAGGGGACAGGGGCCATAGCGGGTGAGCAGTTCTTC
>TRBV7-8|.|.|TRBJ2-6
CASSSAGTGANVLTF
TGTGCCAGCAGCTCCGCAGGGACCGGGGCCAACGTCCTGACTTTC
>TRBV7-2|TRBD2|many|TRBJ2-3
CASSYGTSGDTDTQYF
TGTGCCAGCAGTTATGGGACTAGCGGGGACACAGATACGCAGTATTTT
>TRBV7-9|.|.|TRBJ1-2
CASSPGGRNAFGGYTF
TGTGCCAGCAGCCCCGGCGGACGGAATGCTTTCGGGGGCTACACCTTC
>TRBV19|.|.|TRBJ2-1
CATGQGTINEQFF
TGTGCAACGGGCCAGGGGACGATCAATGAGCAGTTCTTC
>TRBV2|TRBD1|.|TRBJ2-1
CATGQGAWNEQFF
TGTGCCACCGGACAGGGGGCTTGGAATGAGCAGTTCTTC
>TRBV28|.|.|TRBJ1-1
CASSYGLIMNTEAFF
TGTGCCAGCAGTTACGGACTGATTATGAACACTGAAGCTTTCTTT
>TRBV20-1|.|.|TRBJ2-5
CSAGGGPLSVETQYF
TGCAGTGCAGGGGGGGGCCCCCTCTCTGTGGAGACCCAGTACTTC
>TRBV7-2|.|few|TRBJ1-2
CASSLGGTGNWLYGYTF
TGTGCCAGCAGCTTAGGGGGAACAGGGAATTGGTTGTATGGCTACACCTTC
>TRBV27|.|few|TRBJ2-2
CASSLVKGTNTGELFF
TGTGCCAGCAGTTTGGTAAAGGGGACGAACACCGGGGAGCTGTTTTTT
>TRBV2|.|.|TRBJ1-1
CASSGKQNTEAFF
TGTGCCAGCAGTGGAAAACAGAACACTGAAGCTTTCTTT
>TRBV5-6|.|.|TRBJ2-7
CASSLGWGTGDEQYF
TGTGCCAGCAGCTTGGGTTGGGGTACGGGGGACGAGCAGTACTTC
>TRBV27|.|few|TRBJ2-7
CASSRGLPYEQYF
TGTGCCAGCAGTAGGGGCTTACCTTACGAGCAGTACTTC
>TRBV18|TRBD1|few|TRBJ2-1
CASSLTGTGTLHFDNEQFF
TGTGCCAGCTCACTAACCGGGACAGGTACTCTCCACTTCGACAATGAGCAGTTCTTC
>TRBV27|.|few|TRBJ2-4
CASSRLRALNEVAKNIQYF
TGTGCCAGCAGCCGACTCAGGGCCCTAAACGAGGTGGCCAAAAACATTCAGTACTTC
>TRBV29-1|TRBD1|.|TRBJ2-7
CSVWSTGGDYNYEQYF
TGCAGCGTCTGGTCTACAGGGGGCGATTATAACTACGAGCAGTACTTC
>TRBV11-3|TRBD2|.|TRBJ2-1
CASSLLGGAYNEQFF
TGTGCCAGCAGCTTATTGGGGGGGGCCTACAATGAGCAGTTCTTC
>TRBV20-1|TRBD2|.|TRBJ2-5
CSARGGFVSGGTPRGAQYF
TGCAGTGCTAGGGGGGGATTCGTTAGCGGGGGGACTCCTCGTGGGGCCCAGTACTTC
>TRBV13|.|.|TRBJ1-2
CASSLIGEDGYTF
TGTGCCAGCAGCTTAATAGGGGAAGACGGCTACACCTTC
>TRBV9|TRBD2|.|TRBJ2-2
CASSVGPVSGGAPNTGELFF
TGTGCCAGCAGCGTAGGCCCCGTAAGCGGGGGTGCTCCGAACACCGGGGAGCTGTTTTTT
>TRBV4-3|.|.|TRBJ2-3
CASSQDPGSPPTDTQYF
TGCGCCAGCAGCCAAGATCCCGGGTCGCCCCCCACAGATACGCAGTATTTT
>TRBV7-6|.|many|TRBJ2-2
CASSLTYGGPGELFF
TGTGCCAGCAGCTTAACTTACGGGGGCCCCGGGGAGCTGTTTTTT
>TRBV29-1|.|.|TRBJ2-2
CSVIFWKRDLNTGELFF
TGCAGCGTTATATTTTGGAAACGGGACTTAAACACCGGGGAGCTGTTTTTT
>TRBV19|TRBD1|.|TRBJ1-2
CASRTWTGGFGYTF
TGTGCCAGTAGGACCTGGACAGGGGGCTTTGGCTACACCTTC
>TRBV27|.|.|TRBJ1-4
CASSHQRKLFF
TGTGCCAGCAGTCACCAAAGGAAACTGTTTTTT
>TRBV20-1|.|once|TRBJ2-1
CSARQSSYNEQFF
TGCAGTGCTAGACAGAGCTCCTACAATGAGCAGTTCTTC
>TRBV25-1|.|few|TRBJ1-6
CASSAEVEQGYHSPLHF
TGTGCCAGCAGTGCTGAAGTAGAACAGGGTTACCACTCACCCCTCCACTTT
>TRBV5-4|.|.|TRBJ2-3
CASSLARPRRGTDTQYF
TGTGCCAGCAGCTTGGCCAGACCACGGAGGGGCACAGATACGCAGTATTTT